This T cell receptor beta chain was sequenced in a study of shared clonotypes between healthy human individuals. The CDR3 runs to 14 residues. The V gene's germline CDR1 is LGHNA and CDR2 YNFKEQ. The ends were cut back, 4 bases at V and 2 bases at J, with 12 bases in the middle. Libraries were prepared by immunoSEQ multiplex PCR; TCRdb keeps only in-frame clonotypes and omits some of them. The sample shows 2 million to 2.5 million clones, roughly 93% of them seen only once. The chain employs TRBV4-2 and TRBJ2-7; D perhaps matches TRBD2 (6 bases). Sequenced: naive CD4+ T cells from PBMCs. This sample's subset: CD45RA+ positively selected. This TCR derives from a man between 18 and 35 years old in good health. Some clones in this sample may be carry-over from other donors' samples. CDR3 sequence (DNA): TGTGCCAGCAGCCGAGGAGGGTCTGCCTACGAGCAGTACTTC. This gives the protein CASSRGGSAYEQYF.